Below, 26 T cell receptor beta chains from the same sample are listed, as sequenced in a study of OX40 agonist ivuxolimab in advanced cancers. Measured with immunoSEQ multiplex PCR; TCRdb has only the in-frame clones, and not every one. The table shows approximately 15,000 clones, with more than 75% occurring only once. Sequenced here: CD4+ or CD8+ T cells sorted from blood, sampled in a trial of the OX40 agonist ivuxolimab. The receptors shown here come from an adult with an advanced solid tumor such as melanoma, head and neck, liver or kidney cancer.

This clone was seen a few times. V usage is TRBV5-5 and J usage is TRBJ1-2; D not certain. The CDR3 is 13 residues long. Trimming cost V 1 base and J 8 bases, with 12 bases left between them. Per the germline V gene, CDR1 is SGHKS and CDR2 is YYEKEE (reference sequence). CDR3 region: CASSLWEGGGYTF. CDR3 nucleotide sequence: TGTGCCAGCAGCTTGTGGGAGGGAGGAGGCTACACCTTC.

This clone was counted a single time. The chain has TRBV6-6 and TRBJ2-1; 14 nucleotides align to TRBD2. Germline V lookup: CDR1 MNHNY, CDR2 SVGAGI (reference sequence). The V gene end was trimmed by 5 bases and the J gene end by 10 bases; junction bases not matched to a gene: 10. The CDR3 runs to 16 residues. The chain's CDR3 is CASSPGLAGGRGEQFF. In DNA form, the CDR3 reads TGTGCCAGCAGTCCCGGACTAGCGGGAGGCAGGGGGGAGCAGTTCTTC.

This clone has only one observation. The gene calls are TRBV27 and TRBJ2-7; 9 nucleotides line up with TRBD1. The germline V gene has CDR1 MNHEY and CDR2 SMNVEV (reference sequence). Unmatched junction bases numbered 5, after V lost 4 bases and J lost 4 bases. The CDR3 length is 14 residues. CDR3 DNA sequence: TGTGCCAGCAGTTCAGACAGGGGGTGGTACGAGCAGTACTTC. It codes for CASSSDRGWYEQYF.

This chain links TRBV19 with TRBJ2-7, with TRBD2 identical over 9 bases. The CDR3 sequence is 14 residues long. Germline V lookup: CDR1 LNHDA, CDR2 SQIVND (reference sequence). The ends lost 3 bases at V and 4 bases at J; junction bases unmatched: 4. The CDR3 coding sequence is TGTGCCAGTAGTATCGGGGGACTAGCTTACGAGCAGTACTTC. Its translation: CASSIGGLAYEQYF.

The genes are TRBV6-5 and TRBJ1-1; TRBD1 matches at 7 bases. CDR3 length: 14 amino acids. The ends lost 6 bases at V and 2 bases at J; junction bases unmatched: 6. Germline CDR1 MNHEY, CDR2 SVGAGI. CDR3 in amino acids: CASSSGQPNTEAFF. CDR3 nucleotide sequence: TGTGCCAGCAGCTCGGGACAGCCTAACACTGAAGCTTTCTTT.

The rearrangement uses TRBV4-1 and TRBJ2-7; 7 positions match TRBD1. The CDR3 loop spans 16 amino acids. The V gene end was trimmed by 4 bases and the J gene end by 2 bases; junction bases not matched to a gene: 11. The germline gives CDR1 MGHRA, CDR2 YSYEKL. The CDR3 region has the DNA TGCGCCAGCAGCCGCCTACAGGGGCCGAGCGCCTACGAGCAGTACTTC. Amino acids: CASSRLQGPSAYEQYF.

This chain links TRBV10-1 with TRBJ1-2; D is unresolved. The CDR3 is 11 residues long. Trimming shortened V by 4 bases and J by 8 bases, and 8 bases separated the two germline ends. CDR1 and CDR2 from the germline V gene are WNHNN and SYGVQD (reference sequence). The CDR3 sequence is CASSARRGYTF. DNA of the CDR3: TGCGCCAGCAGTGCCCGGCGGGGCTACACCTTC.

This sequence joins TRBV19 and TRBJ1-4; D is undetermined. V lost 3 bases and J lost 4, with 18 bases in between. CDR3 length: 17 residues. Germline V lookup: CDR1 LNHDA, CDR2 SQIVND (reference sequence). Here the CDR3 reads CASSILTDGLDNEKLFF. In DNA, the CDR3 is TGTGCCAGTAGTATCCTCACGGACGGGTTGGATAATGAAAAACTGTTTTTT.

V usage is TRBV10-2 and J usage is TRBJ2-1; 7 positions match TRBD2. This CDR3 has 14 amino acids. V was pared by 5 bases and J by 4 bases, with 5 bases of the junction left unmatched. CDR1 is WSHSY, CDR2 SAAADI, per germline. As DNA, the CDR3 is TGCGCCAGCAGTCCTCTAGCGGAGTACAATGAGCAGTTCTTC. It specifies CASSPLAEYNEQFF.

This clone has only a few counts. The chain employs TRBV6-1 and TRBJ1-2, with no clear D. CDR1 MNHNS and CDR2 SASEGT come from the germline V gene. Trimming took off 8 bases at V and 4 bases at J, with 17 bases between the two ends. CDR3 size: 14 residues. The CDR3 reads CASAPGREGYGYTF. The CDR3 nucleotides are TGTGCCAGCGCACCCGGAAGGGAAGGCTATGGCTACACCTTC.

The chain uses TRBV6-5 and TRBJ1-1; no clear D gene. The CDR3 runs to 16 residues. Germline assignment: CDR1 MNHEY and CDR2 SVGAGI. Trimming pared 0 bases from V and 5 bases from J, leaving 16 bases between. In DNA, the CDR3 is TGTGCCAGCAGTTACTCGAGATCACACCTGGGAACTGAAGCTTTCTTT. Protein product: CASSYSRSHLGTEAFF.

V and J are TRBV6-6 and TRBJ2-5; weak D call: TRBD2 (6 bases). CDR1 and CDR2 (germline): MNHNY, SVGAGI (reference sequence). The CDR3 totals 13 residues. V lost 6 bases and J lost 1, with 9 bases in between. This chain's CDR3 is CASSGGTQETQYF. The CDR3 DNA follows: TGTGCCAGCAGCGGCGGGACCCAAGAGACCCAGTACTTC.

A single count supports this clone. This chain joins TRBV29-1 and TRBJ2-1; D possibly corresponds to TRBD2 (6 bases). CDR1 is SQVTM and CDR2 is ANQGSEA in the germline V gene. The CDR3 totals 12 residues. Trimming removed 4 bases from V and 9 bases from J, with 13 bases in between. The CDR3 DNA is TGCAGCGTTGTGCGGCGGGATAGTGAGCAGTTCTTC. As protein: CSVVRRDSEQFF.

The chain employs TRBV11-3 and TRBJ1-1; possible D gene TRBD1, 5 bases. With 3 bases removed from V and 0 bases from J, the gap between germline ends came to 23 bases. The germline V gene encodes CDR1 SGHNT and CDR2 YENEEA. This CDR3 region has 19 residues. DNA for the CDR3: TGTGCCAGCAGCTTTGCCTTACAACCGGGGCCCCTCATGAACACTGAAGCTTTCTTT. Its protein product is CASSFALQPGPLMNTEAFF.

CDR3: CASSTSGLAGANEQFF. CDR3 coding DNA: TGTGCCAGCAGCACCTCGGGACTAGCGGGGGCCAATGAGCAGTTCTTC. V and J are TRBV7-3 and TRBJ2-1, with TRBD2 matching 14 bases. Germline V gene data show CDR1 as SGHTA and CDR2 as FQGTGA. The ends lost 5 bases at V and 6 bases at J; junction bases unmatched: 6. The CDR3 runs 16 residues. Using reference TRBV7-3 and TRBJ2-1 for the parts outside the CDR3, the full variable domain is GAGVSQTPSNKVTEKGKYVELRCDPISGHTALYWYRQSLGQGPEFLIYFQGTGAADDSGLPNDRFFAVRPEGSVSTLKIQRTERGDSAVYLCASSTSGLAGANEQFFGPGTRLTVL.

V gene TRBV30 combines with J gene TRBJ1-1; D remains unclear. The V end was cut by 5 bases, the J end by 1 base, with 5 bases between. Germline-derived CDR1 and CDR2 are GTSNPN and SVGIG (reference sequence). The CDR3 has 11 residues. The CDR3 coding sequence is TGTGCCTGGTCGACGAACACTGAAGCTTTCTTT. It encodes CAWSTNTEAFF.

The J gene is TRBJ2-3, the V gene TRBV4-3, with D possibly matching TRBD2 (7 bases). Trimming cost V 0 bases and J 4 bases, with 14 bases left between them. Germline V gene data show CDR1 as LGHNA and CDR2 as YSLEER. This CDR3 is 16 amino acids long. Here the CDR3 reads CASSQDEGGEADTQYF. CDR3 in DNA: TGCGCCAGCAGCCAAGATGAGGGGGGGGAGGCAGATACGCAGTATTTT.

The chain uses TRBV10-3 and TRBJ2-7; no definite D call. With 4 bases removed from V and 3 bases from J, the gap between germline ends came to 13 bases. The germline CDR1 and CDR2 sequences are ENHRY and SYGVKD. This CDR3 is built from 14 residues. CDR3 coding DNA: TGTGCCATCAGTGGTTCAGACGGGTACTACGAGCAGTACTTC. Amino acids: CAISGSDGYYEQYF.

This clone occurred once. V gene TRBV29-1 combines with J gene TRBJ2-7; 8 bases match TRBD2. The ends lost 6 bases at V and 4 bases at J; junction bases unmatched: 11. Germline V CDR1 and CDR2: SQVTM, ANQGSEA. The CDR3 spans 14 residues. In nucleotides, the CDR3 is TGCAGCGTAATAAAAGCGGGAGAAGGGTACGAGCAGTACTTC. This translates into CSVIKAGEGYEQYF.

The gene calls are TRBV6-5 and TRBJ2-7; 12 positions match TRBD1. The CDR3 has 15 residues. The germline V gene has CDR1 MNHEY and CDR2 SVGAGI. V gave up 5 bases and J gave up 6 bases; unmatched junction bases: 8. CDR3 DNA: TGTGCCAGCAGTCCTGGTGGGACAGGGGGCTTCGAGCAGTACTTC. This gives the protein CASSPGGTGGFEQYF.

V gene TRBV5-6 combines with J gene TRBJ2-7; 11 bases are shared with TRBD1. V lost 4 bases to trimming and J lost 5 bases; unmatched junction nucleotides: 5. The germline gives CDR1 SGHDT, CDR2 YYEEEE. The CDR3 is 14 residues long. The CDR3: CASSPDRGLDEQYF. CDR3 DNA: TGTGCCAGCAGCCCGGACAGGGGGCTTGACGAGCAGTACTTC.

The chain combines TRBV5-1 with TRBJ2-1; D is possibly TRBD1 or TRBD2 (6 bases each). Germline CDR1 and CDR2: SGHRS and YFSETQ. V was clipped by 5 bases and J by 4 bases, with 16 bases between them. The CDR3 loop spans 15 amino acids. The CDR3 DNA is TGCGCCAGCAGGGCTAGGGGGGCCCTATACAATGAGCAGTTCTTC. It yields the protein CASRARGALYNEQFF.

The rearrangement links TRBV19 to TRBJ1-2; D is unresolved. Trimming took off 3 bases at V and 0 bases at J, with 14 bases between the two ends. Germline-derived CDR1 and CDR2 are LNHDA and SQIVND (reference sequence). This CDR3 comprises 16 residues. The CDR3 here is CASSIGKGRTNYGYTF. DNA for the CDR3: TGTGCCAGTAGTATCGGAAAGGGAAGGACTAACTATGGCTACACCTTC.

CDR3 residues: CASSYSRRAETQYF. CDR3 nucleotides: TGTGCCAGCAGTTACTCAAGGAGGGCCGAGACCCAGTACTTC. The chain combines TRBV6-5 with TRBJ2-5, with a possible D match to TRBD2 (6 bases). Germline V gives CDR1 MNHEY, CDR2 SVGAGI. The length of the CDR3 is 14 residues. V dropped 0 bases and J dropped 5 bases, with 10 bases sitting between them.

Notes on this clone: This same CDR3 is encoded by further DNA sequences in the sample. V usage is TRBV9 and J usage is TRBJ2-3; D unresolved. Looked up from germline, CDR1 is SGDLS and CDR2 is YYNGEE. This CDR3 region has 15 residues. V lost 0 bases and J lost 1, with 9 bases in between. This CDR3 is CASSVVGAGTDTQYF. CDR3 sequence (DNA): TGTGCCAGCAGCGTAGTTGGTGCAGGCACAGATACGCAGTATTTT.

The CDR3: CASSRRGNTGELFF. The CDR3 nucleotides read TGTGCCAGCAGCCGAAGGGGGAACACCGGGGAGCTGTTTTTT. This chain joins TRBV27 and TRBJ2-2; maybe TRBD1 (5 bases). V gave up 6 bases and J gave up 1 base, with 9 bases separating them. Germline V gives CDR1 MNHEY, CDR2 SMNVEV (reference sequence). The CDR3 has 14 amino acids.